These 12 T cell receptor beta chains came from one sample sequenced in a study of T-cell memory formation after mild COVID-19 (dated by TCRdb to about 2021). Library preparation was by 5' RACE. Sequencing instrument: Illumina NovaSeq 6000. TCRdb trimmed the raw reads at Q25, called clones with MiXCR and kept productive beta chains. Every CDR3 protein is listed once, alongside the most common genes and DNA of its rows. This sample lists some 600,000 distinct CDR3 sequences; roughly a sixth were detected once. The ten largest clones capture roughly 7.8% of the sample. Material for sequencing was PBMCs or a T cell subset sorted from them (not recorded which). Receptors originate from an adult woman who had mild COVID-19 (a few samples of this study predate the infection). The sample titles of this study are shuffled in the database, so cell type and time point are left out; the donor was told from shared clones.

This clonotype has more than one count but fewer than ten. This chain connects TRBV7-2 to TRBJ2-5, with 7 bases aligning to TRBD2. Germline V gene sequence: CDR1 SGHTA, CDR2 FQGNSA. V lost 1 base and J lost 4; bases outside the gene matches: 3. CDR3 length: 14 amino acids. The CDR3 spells CASSLGWGGETQYF. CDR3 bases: TGTGCCAGCAGCTTAGGATGGGGGGGAGAGACCCAGTACTTC.

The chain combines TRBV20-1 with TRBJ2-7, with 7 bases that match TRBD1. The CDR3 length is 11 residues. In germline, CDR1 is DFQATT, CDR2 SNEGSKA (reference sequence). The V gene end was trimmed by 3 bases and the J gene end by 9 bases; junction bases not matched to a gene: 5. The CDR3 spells CSARDRIRQYF. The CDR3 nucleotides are TGCAGTGCTAGGGACAGGATCAGGCAGTACTTC.

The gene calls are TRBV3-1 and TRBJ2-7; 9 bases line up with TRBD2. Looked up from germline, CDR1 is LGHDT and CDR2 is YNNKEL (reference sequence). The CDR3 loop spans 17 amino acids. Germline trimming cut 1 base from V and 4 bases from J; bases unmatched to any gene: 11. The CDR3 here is CASSQGVARGGSYEQYF. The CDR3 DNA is TGTGCCAGCAGCCAAGGCGTTGCGCGGGGGGGTTCTTACGAGCAGTACTTC.

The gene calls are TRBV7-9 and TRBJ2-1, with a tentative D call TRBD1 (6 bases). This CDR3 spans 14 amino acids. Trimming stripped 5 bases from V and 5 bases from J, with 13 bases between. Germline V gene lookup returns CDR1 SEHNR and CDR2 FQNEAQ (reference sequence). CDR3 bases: TGTGCCAGCAGCCCTACAGGGTCGGACAATGAGCAGTTCTTC. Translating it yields CASSPTGSDNEQFF.

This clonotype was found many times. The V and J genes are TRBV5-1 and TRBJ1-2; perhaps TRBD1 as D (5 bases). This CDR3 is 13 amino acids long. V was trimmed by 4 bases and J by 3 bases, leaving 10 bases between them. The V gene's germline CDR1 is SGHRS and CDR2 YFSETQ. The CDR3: CASSPGQDYGYTF. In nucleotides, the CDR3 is TGCGCCAGCAGCCCCGGACAAGACTATGGCTACACCTTC.

This CDR3 reads CASSQSAQGWNTIYF. CDR3 nucleotide sequence: TGTGCCAGCAGCCAATCGGCACAGGGATGGAACACCATATATTTT. The chain employs TRBV3-1 and TRBJ1-3; a possible D gene is TRBD1 (6 bases). Deletions cut 2 bases from V and 7 bases from J, with 15 bases between. The germline gives CDR1 LGHDT, CDR2 YNNKEL (reference sequence). This CDR3 is 15 amino acids long.

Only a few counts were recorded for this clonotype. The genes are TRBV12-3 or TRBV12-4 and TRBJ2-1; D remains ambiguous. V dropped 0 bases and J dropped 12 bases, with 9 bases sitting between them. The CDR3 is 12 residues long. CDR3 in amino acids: CASSLAIGPQFF. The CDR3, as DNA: TGTGCCAGCAGTTTAGCGATCGGGCCGCAGTTCTTC.

The CDR3 here is CASSQNIRNTEAFF. CDR3 nucleotide sequence: TGTGCCAGCAGCCAAAATATACGGAACACTGAAGCTTTCTTT. The chain is built from TRBV3-1 and TRBJ1-1; D remains unclear. Germline V gene lookup returns CDR1 LGHDT and CDR2 YNNKEL (reference sequence). V was trimmed by 2 bases and J by 1 base, leaving 8 bases between them. The CDR3 runs to 14 residues.

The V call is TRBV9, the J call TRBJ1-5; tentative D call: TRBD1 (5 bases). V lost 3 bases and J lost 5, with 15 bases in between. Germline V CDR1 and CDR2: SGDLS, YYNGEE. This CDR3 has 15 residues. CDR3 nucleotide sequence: TGTGCCAGCAGCGCCGAGCCAGGGATGGATCAGCCCCAGCATTTT. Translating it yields CASSAEPGMDQPQHF.

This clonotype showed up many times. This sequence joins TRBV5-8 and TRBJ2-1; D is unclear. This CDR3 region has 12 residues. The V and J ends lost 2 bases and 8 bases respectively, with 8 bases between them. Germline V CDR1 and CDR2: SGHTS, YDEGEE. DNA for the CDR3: TGTGCCAGCAGCTTTCTGGGCGATGAGCAGTTCTTC. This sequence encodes CASSFLGDEQFF.

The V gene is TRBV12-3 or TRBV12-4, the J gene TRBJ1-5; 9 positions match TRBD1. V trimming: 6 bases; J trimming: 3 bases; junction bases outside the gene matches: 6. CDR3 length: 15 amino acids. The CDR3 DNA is TGTGCCAGCAGGCCCGACAGGGGGGACAATCAGCCCCAGCATTTT. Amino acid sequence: CASRPDRGDNQPQHF.

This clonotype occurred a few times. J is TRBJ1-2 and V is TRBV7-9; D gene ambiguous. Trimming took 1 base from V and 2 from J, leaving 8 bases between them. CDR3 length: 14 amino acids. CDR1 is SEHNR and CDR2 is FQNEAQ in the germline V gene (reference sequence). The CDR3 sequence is CASSLVSVNYGYTF. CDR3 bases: TGTGCCAGCAGCTTAGTCTCGGTAAACTATGGCTACACCTTC. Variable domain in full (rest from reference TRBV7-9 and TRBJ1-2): DTGVSQNPRHKITKRGQNVTFRCDPISEHNRLYWYRQTLGQGPEFLTYFQNEAQLEKSRLLSDRFSAERPKGSFSTLEIQRTEQGDSAMYLCASSLVSVNYGYTFGSGTRLTVV.